Listed below are T cell receptor beta chains from one sample, sequenced in a study of relationships among human T cell subsets. Via MiXCR, TCRdb re-called the multiplex PCR reads, giving one row per CDR3 protein. The data contain fewer than 18,000 distinct CDR3 sequences, 62% of them singletons. Specimen: total T cells sorted from blood. These receptors were taken from a man aged 35-49 years in good health. Both conserved end residues are part of each CDR3. A D gene is named only where the DNA matches it firmly. Clone size is given for some rows only: seen once, a few or many times, or a class if the clone is expanded.

.	TRBV19	.	TRBJ2-1	TGTGCCAGTAAGGGGGGAGTTTTCTCCTACAATGAGCAGTTCTTC	CASKGGVFSYNEQFF
.	TRBV13	.	TRBJ1-4	TGTGCCAGCAGCTCCAGAAGCGTTCAGGGATCTAATGAAAAACTGTTTTTT	CASSSRSVQGSNEKLFF
.	TRBV11-2	.	TRBJ1-1	TGTGCCAGCAGCTGGGCGTTGAACACTGAAGCTTTCTTT	CASSWALNTEAFF
.	TRBV15	.	TRBJ2-7	TGTGCCACCAAGGGGACCGAGGGCAACGAGCAGTACTTC	CATKGTEGNEQYF
TRBD1	TRBV7-4	few	TRBJ1-1	TGTGCCAGCAGCTTAAGGGACAGGGGGGGGACTGAAGCTTTCTTT	CASSLRDRGGTEAFF
TRBD1	TRBV20-1	.	TRBJ2-1	TGCAGTGCTAGGCTACGGACAGGGGTCCCCTACAATGAGCAGTTCTTC	CSARLRTGVPYNEQFF
.	TRBV11-2	.	TRBJ1-1	TGTGCCAGCAGCTTCACAGATATGACGGCTGAAGCTTTCTTT	CASSFTDMTAEAFF
.	TRBV19	.	TRBJ1-1	TGTGCCAGTATGTTCGGCTTTCTAGCTTTCTTT	CASMFGFLAFF
.	TRBV4-1	.	TRBJ2-5	TGCGCCAGCAGCCCCCTAAGTGCGGGTCTGGAGACCCAGTACTTC	CASSPLSAGLETQYF
.	TRBV12-3/TRBV12-4	.	TRBJ2-3	TGTGCCAGCAGTTTAACGGCTAGCACAGATACGCAGTATTTT	CASSLTASTDTQYF
TRBD1	TRBV7-9	.	TRBJ2-7	TGTGCCAGCAGCCCGGGACAGGGGTCGTCCTACGAGCAGTACTTC	CASSPGQGSSYEQYF
.	TRBV11-3	.	TRBJ2-2	TGTGCCAGCAGCTTAGAGTCCGGGGGCGGAGGGACCGGGGAGCTGTTTTTT	CASSLESGGGGTGELFF
.	TRBV6-6	.	TRBJ2-3	TGTGCCAGCAGTTACTCAGTGGGTGGCACAGATACGCAGTATTTT	CASSYSVGGTDTQYF
.	TRBV6-6	.	TRBJ2-5	TGTGCCAGCAGCCGACTCGGCCAAGTCCAAGAGACCCAGTACTTC	CASSRLGQVQETQYF
TRBD1	TRBV12-3/TRBV12-4	.	TRBJ1-1	TGTGCCAGCAGCAACATACAGGGGCGGGCTGAAGCTTTCTTT	CASSNIQGRAEAFF
.	TRBV6-6	few	TRBJ2-1	TGTGCCATCAGGGAGGACTACAATGAGCAGTTCTTC	CAIREDYNEQFF
TRBD1	TRBV27	.	TRBJ2-7	TGTGCCAGCAGTTTAACGGGACAGGGTATCCACGAGCAGTACTTC	CASSLTGQGIHEQYF
TRBD2	TRBV4-1	few	TRBJ2-1	TGCGCCAGCAGCCAAGATAGGGCTAGCGGGCCCTCCTACAATGAGCAGTTCTTC	CASSQDRASGPSYNEQFF
.	TRBV5-4	.	TRBJ2-3	TGTGCCAGCAGCTTGGGATCCCAGGGCACAGATACGCAGTATTTT	CASSLGSQGTDTQYF
.	TRBV28	.	TRBJ1-1	TGTGCCACCACCGGGTCCCGGACCCGAACCACTGAAGCTTTCTTT	CATTGSRTRTTEAFF
TRBD2	TRBV29-1	.	TRBJ2-3	TGCAGCGTTGTCCTAGCGGGAGAAGGAGATACGCAGTATTTT	CSVVLAGEGDTQYF
.	TRBV4-1	.	TRBJ2-1	TGCGCCAGCAGCCAACAGACTCTGTCCTACAATGAGCAGTTCTTC	CASSQQTLSYNEQFF
.	TRBV28	.	TRBJ2-7	TGTGCCAGCAGTTTAATCGTCGCCTCTCGAGAGCAGTACTTC	CASSLIVASREQYF
.	TRBV20-1	.	TRBJ1-4	TGCAGTGCTTACAACAGGGAACGGGAAAAACTGTTTTTT	CSAYNREREKLFF
.	TRBV7-8	.	TRBJ2-5	TGTGCCAGCAGCCCTTTGGTTACAGGGCCTCAAGAGACCCAGTACTTC	CASSPLVTGPQETQYF
.	TRBV28	.	TRBJ2-1	TGTGCCAGCAGGGGGTCCCTCAATGAGCAGTTCTTC	CASRGSLNEQFF
.	TRBV30	.	TRBJ1-4	TGTGCCTGGAGTGCAAATGAAAAACTGTTTTTT	CAWSANEKLFF
.	TRBV11-2	.	TRBJ2-3	TGTGCCAGCGGGTTTCGTCGCGGCACAGATACGCAGTATTTT	CASGFRRGTDTQYF
.	TRBV11-2	few	TRBJ2-7	TGTGCCAGCAGCTTCGGGGAGAACTACGAGCAGTACTTC	CASSFGENYEQYF
.	TRBV18	.	TRBJ2-7	TGTGCCAGCTCACCGGGAGCGACTCAGGAGCAGTACTTC	CASSPGATQEQYF
.	TRBV12-3/TRBV12-4	.	TRBJ1-1	TGTGCCAGCAGTTTCGGCAGGGGAGGGACTGAAGCTTTCTTT	CASSFGRGGTEAFF
TRBD1	TRBV29-1	.	TRBJ1-1	TGCAGCGTTGAAGAAGACAGGGCTGGCACTGAAGCTTTCTTT	CSVEEDRAGTEAFF
.	TRBV20-1	.	TRBJ2-1	TGCAGTGCTAGGAGGCCCGGGGGAGGATCCTACAATGAGCAGTTCTTC	CSARRPGGGSYNEQFF
TRBD1	TRBV12-3/TRBV12-4	.	TRBJ2-7	TGTGCCAGCAGTTCACGGGACAGGGGCTACGAGCAGTACTTC	CASSSRDRGYEQYF
TRBD2	TRBV14	.	TRBJ2-3	TGTGCCAGCAGCCAAGAACGCGGACTAGCGGATACGCAGTATTTT	CASSQERGLADTQYF
.	TRBV28	.	TRBJ1-1	TGTGCCAGCAGTAGAAGGAGGGAAGCTTTCTTT	CASSRRREAFF
TRBD1	TRBV28	.	TRBJ1-5	TGTGCCAGCAGTTTCTCTGACAGGGACTATAGCAATCAGCCCCAGCATTTT	CASSFSDRDYSNQPQHF
TRBD2	TRBV19	.	TRBJ2-7	TGTGCCAGTAGTACGGGTACTAGCGGGCCGCAGTACTTC	CASSTGTSGPQYF
.	TRBV27	.	TRBJ2-2	TGTGCCAGCAGTAAGCGGTACACCGGGGAGCTGTTTTTT	CASSKRYTGELFF
.	TRBV5-1	once	TRBJ2-5	TGCGCCAGCAGCGCGACGGCCGATCGAAAGACCCAGTACTTC	CASSATADRKTQYF
.	TRBV6-1	.	TRBJ2-6	TGTGCCAGCAGTGAAGCCTCAGGGTCTGGGGCCAACGTCCTGACTTTC	CASSEASGSGANVLTF
.	TRBV11-2	.	TRBJ1-1	TGTGCCAGCAGCTTCGTTGAACGGAAGAACACTGAAGCTTTCTTT	CASSFVERKNTEAFF
.	TRBV20-1	.	TRBJ2-7	TGCAGTGCTAGAGACCCTGACCCTCCTACGGAGCAGTACTTC	CSARDPDPPTEQYF
.	TRBV7-9	.	TRBJ2-7	TGTGCCGGCAGCTTAGATGGGGTCCACCACGAGCAGTACTTC	CAGSLDGVHHEQYF
.	TRBV20-1	.	TRBJ2-7	TGCAGTGCTAGAGGCCCTTCTCGGGCTGACGAGCAGTACTTC	CSARGPSRADEQYF
.	TRBV28	once	TRBJ2-7	TGTGCCAGCGGAAGCTACGAGCAGTACTTC	CASGSYEQYF
.	TRBV20-1	.	TRBJ2-1	TGCAGTGCTAGAGGGCGGCGGCGGGGGCAATACAATGAGCAGTTCTTC	CSARGRRRGQYNEQFF